This T cell receptor (beta chain) was retrieved from a study of cytomegalovirus exposure and HLA in healthy donors. CDR1 SGHRS and CDR2 YFSETQ come from the germline V gene. Trimming stripped 0 bases from V and 1 base from J, with 13 bases between. This CDR3 region has 16 residues. It was with 60 Vbeta and 13 Jbeta primers that the PCR ran. TCRdb keeps only in-frame clones here, not all; method: immunoSEQ multiplex PCR. Of some 190,000 clones listed, over 60% are singletons. The material sequenced was PBMCs. The sequence came from a man in his late teens or twenties in good health and CMV-seronegative. The V gene is TRBV5-1, the J gene TRBJ2-5; D possibly corresponds to TRBD1 (5 bases). The DNA for the CDR3 is TGCGCCAGCAGCTTGGTAGGGGCAGACTCCCAAGAGACCCAGTACTTC. Protein sequence: CASSLVGADSQETQYF.